Listed below are T cell receptor beta chains from one sample, sequenced in a study of T cells after yellow fever vaccination. TCRdb fed the 5' RACE reads into MiXCR, producing one record per CDR3 protein. The sample records 120,000 or so distinct CDR3 sequences, 7.2% being singletons. Here the sequenced sample was CD4+ T cells sorted from PBMCs, taken about 49 days after the first yellow fever vaccination. The receptors were sampled from a young man who received the YFV17D yellow fever vaccine. Both conserved end residues are part of each CDR3. A D gene is named only where the DNA matches it firmly. Where a row states a size, it is once, few, many or the class of an expanded clone; other rows omit it.

d_gene: .
j_gene: TRBJ1-2
abundance: .
v_gene: TRBV6-2/TRBV6-3
CDR3nt: TGTGCCGCCGGGACACTCTATGGCTACACCTTC
CDR3aa: CAAGTLYGYTF

d_gene: .
j_gene: TRBJ2-5
abundance: many
v_gene: TRBV19
CDR3nt: TGTGCCAGTAGTATTTTGACATCGCCGGAGACCCAGTACTTC
CDR3aa: CASSILTSPETQYF

d_gene: .
j_gene: TRBJ1-1
abundance: many
v_gene: TRBV29-1
CDR3nt: TGCAGCGTTTGGGGGCAGTACACTGAAGCTTTCTTT
CDR3aa: CSVWGQYTEAFF

d_gene: TRBD2
j_gene: TRBJ2-6
abundance: many
v_gene: TRBV5-1
CDR3nt: TGCGCCAGCTCTCTAAGCGGGGCGCCCTCTGGGGCCAACGTCCTGACTTTC
CDR3aa: CASSLSGAPSGANVLTF

d_gene: .
j_gene: TRBJ2-5
abundance: many
v_gene: TRBV5-1
CDR3nt: TGCGCCAGCAGCTTAGGGCTGGGGGAGACCCAGTACTTC
CDR3aa: CASSLGLGETQYF

d_gene: TRBD2
j_gene: TRBJ2-1
abundance: .
v_gene: TRBV11-3
CDR3nt: TGTGCCAGCAGCCAAGCGGGGATTTACAATGAGCAGTTCTTC
CDR3aa: CASSQAGIYNEQFF

d_gene: .
j_gene: TRBJ1-3
abundance: many
v_gene: TRBV20-1
CDR3nt: TGCAGTGCTAGAGATAACAGAGGATCTGGAAACACCATATATTTT
CDR3aa: CSARDNRGSGNTIYF

d_gene: TRBD2
j_gene: TRBJ2-1
abundance: many
v_gene: TRBV5-1
CDR3nt: TGCGCCAGCATATATAGCGGGGGGGCCATGAATGAGCAGTTCTTC
CDR3aa: CASIYSGGAMNEQFF

d_gene: .
j_gene: TRBJ2-2
abundance: .
v_gene: TRBV5-4
CDR3nt: TGTGCCAGCAGCCTGACGGCGGACACCGGGGAGCTGTTTTTT
CDR3aa: CASSLTADTGELFF

d_gene: .
j_gene: TRBJ2-6
abundance: few
v_gene: TRBV12-3/TRBV12-4
CDR3nt: TGTGCCAGCAGTGCTATAACCGGGGCCAACGTCCTGACTTTC
CDR3aa: CASSAITGANVLTF

d_gene: .
j_gene: TRBJ1-2
abundance: .
v_gene: TRBV4-1
CDR3nt: TGCGCCAGCAGCGGACTGGGACGCGGCTATGGCTACACCTTC
CDR3aa: CASSGLGRGYGYTF

d_gene: .
j_gene: TRBJ1-6
abundance: .
v_gene: TRBV3-1
CDR3nt: TGTGCCAGCAGCCAAGAAGGGCAGGGTCGAAGAAATTCACCCCTCCACTTT
CDR3aa: CASSQEGQGRRNSPLHF

d_gene: .
j_gene: TRBJ2-2
abundance: many
v_gene: TRBV7-2
CDR3nt: TGTGCCAGCAGCCTAGACAGACAGAACACCGGGGAGCTGTTTTTT
CDR3aa: CASSLDRQNTGELFF

d_gene: .
j_gene: TRBJ1-4
abundance: many
v_gene: TRBV7-2
CDR3nt: TGTGCCAGCAGCTTAGCGGCGGGGTCGAGCGAAAAACTGTTTTTT
CDR3aa: CASSLAAGSSEKLFF

d_gene: .
j_gene: TRBJ2-1
abundance: many
v_gene: TRBV5-6
CDR3nt: TGTGCCAGCAGCTTGGTAGGGGAAAATTCCTACAATGAGCAGTTCTTC
CDR3aa: CASSLVGENSYNEQFF

d_gene: .
j_gene: TRBJ1-6
abundance: .
v_gene: TRBV7-2
CDR3nt: TGTGCCAGCAGCTCCCGGGCAAGTAATTCACCCCTCCACTTT
CDR3aa: CASSSRASNSPLHF

d_gene: .
j_gene: TRBJ2-1
abundance: few
v_gene: TRBV5-1
CDR3nt: TGCGCCAGCAGCTTGGGCCAGCAAGGTGAGCAGTTCTTC
CDR3aa: CASSLGQQGEQFF

d_gene: TRBD1
j_gene: TRBJ1-4
abundance: many
v_gene: TRBV6-6
CDR3nt: TGTGCCAGCAGTTACGGGACAGGGGAAAAACTGTTTTTT
CDR3aa: CASSYGTGEKLFF

d_gene: TRBD2
j_gene: TRBJ2-3
abundance: once
v_gene: TRBV7-2
CDR3nt: TGTGCCAGCAGCTTAAGTGGTAGGGCGGGGGGGCCTGTTAGAGATACGCAGTATTTT
CDR3aa: CASSLSGRAGGPVRDTQYF